This T cell receptor (beta chain) is from a study of OX40 agonist ivuxolimab in advanced cancers. Repertoires were generated with immunoSEQ multiplex PCR, while TCRdb's copy carries only in-frame clones and drops some. In the table there are about 48,000 clones, 70% to 90% of which are singletons. The sample here was CD4+ or CD8+ T cells sorted from blood, taken in a trial of the OX40 agonist ivuxolimab. This TCR was sampled from an adult with an advanced solid tumor such as melanoma, head and neck, liver or kidney cancer.

The CDR3 loop is CSVAKGTYEQYF. For the CDR3, the DNA is TGCAGCGTTGCGAAGGGAACCTACGAGCAGTACTTC. The J gene is TRBJ2-7, the V gene TRBV29-1, with unresolved D. There are 12 residues in the CDR3. Trimming took 4 bases from V and 2 from J, leaving 9 bases between them. Germline V gene data show CDR1 as SQVTM and CDR2 as ANQGSEA.